This T cell receptor beta chain was recovered during a study of cytomegalovirus exposure and HLA in healthy donors. Sequencing used immunoSEQ multiplex PCR; TCRdb keeps in-frame clones, though not all of them. Among a few hundred thousand clones listed, about 89% were seen once. On this clone itself: Its ends do not fully match the called genes, so a read error is possible.

Input material: PBMCs. The clonotype was recovered from a woman between 18 and 30 years old in good health and CMV-seronegative.

CDR3 in amino acids: CAISGSGLADQGTQYF. The CDR3 nucleotides are TGTGCCATCAGTGGCTCGGGACTAGCGGACCAAGGGACCCAGTACTTC. This chain joins TRBV10-3 and TRBJ2-5; TRBD2 matches 11 bases. Germline CDR1 reads ENHRY; CDR2 reads SYGVKD. The CDR3 is 16 residues long.